The rows below give T cell receptor beta chains drawn from one sample of a study of OX40 agonist ivuxolimab in advanced cancers. Measured with immunoSEQ multiplex PCR; TCRdb has only the in-frame clones, and not every one. The sample has some 70,000 clones, around 93% seen once. Sequencing used CD4+ or CD8+ T cells sorted from blood, obtained in a trial of the OX40 agonist ivuxolimab. The receptors originated from an adult with an advanced solid tumor such as melanoma, head and neck, liver or kidney cancer. Each CDR3 is given with its conserved first and last residue. The D gene is left open where the match is weak. A row's size may be missing; if present it is once, few, many or a size class.

J	V	D	size	DNA	CDR3
TRBJ1-6	TRBV10-3	.	.	TGTGCCATCAGTGAGGGACCTTATTCACCCCTCCACTTT	CAISEGPYSPLHF
TRBJ1-2	TRBV27	TRBD1	once	TGTGCCAGCAGAACAGAGGGACAGGGGGTAAATTATGGCTACACCTTC	CASRTEGQGVNYGYTF
TRBJ1-3	TRBV7-6	TRBD1	.	TGTGCCAGCAGCCCCACAGGGGCTGGAAACACCATATATTTT	CASSPTGAGNTIYF
TRBJ1-2	TRBV25-1	.	.	TGTGCCAGCACCGGCAGCCATGGCAATGGCTACACCTTC	CASTGSHGNGYTF
TRBJ2-3	TRBV7-9	.	.	TGTGCCAGCGTGCACTTGAACACAGATACGCAGTATTTT	CASVHLNTDTQYF
TRBJ2-2	TRBV4-1	.	.	TGCGCCAGCAGCCAAGTAGTAGGCAGGGCCCAAAACACCGGGGAGCTGTTTTTT	CASSQVVGRAQNTGELFF
TRBJ2-6	TRBV18	TRBD1	.	TGTGCCAGCTCACCGCGAGCCCGGGACAGGTTCCGTGGGGCCAACGTCCTGACTTTC	CASSPRARDRFRGANVLTF
TRBJ2-3	TRBV27	TRBD2	.	TGTGCCAGCAGTTTCCGACTAGCGGCAGATACGCAGTATTTT	CASSFRLAADTQYF
TRBJ2-2	TRBV5-4	TRBD1	.	TGTGCCAGCACCCGGACAGGGGAAACCGGGGAGCTGTTTTTT	CASTRTGETGELFF
TRBJ1-4	TRBV19	TRBD1	.	TGTGCCAGTAGTACCATCGGGACAGGGGCAACTAATGAAAAACTGTTTTTT	CASSTIGTGATNEKLFF
TRBJ1-2	TRBV6-5	TRBD1	.	TGTGCCAGCAGTGAAGGGACAGGGAACTATGGCTACACCTTC	CASSEGTGNYGYTF
TRBJ2-7	TRBV4-1	TRBD2	.	TGCGCCAGCAGCCTGGAGAGCGGGAGTCACTACGAGCAGTACTTC	CASSLESGSHYEQYF
TRBJ2-1	TRBV27	TRBD2	.	TGTGCCAGCTCTCGACTAGCGGGGGATTACAATGAGCAGTTCTTC	CASSRLAGDYNEQFF
TRBJ2-5	TRBV27	.	.	TGTGCCAGCAGTCCGTTCCAAGAGACCCAGTACTTC	CASSPFQETQYF
TRBJ1-2	TRBV13	TRBD1	few	TGTGCCAGCAGCCTGCTACAGGGGACGGGTGGCTACACCTTC	CASSLLQGTGGYTF
TRBJ2-1	TRBV7-9	.	.	TGTGCCAGCAGCTTAGACCCAGGGATATACAATGAGCAGTTCTTC	CASSLDPGIYNEQFF
TRBJ2-1	TRBV5-1	TRBD2	few	TGCGCCAGCAGCGGAAGACCTGGGACTAGCGGGGGGGCGACTTCCTCCGATGAGCAGTTCTTC	CASSGRPGTSGGATSSDEQFF
TRBJ2-3	TRBV5-1	.	.	TGCGCCAGCAGGGGAAACTCCGGGGATACGCAGTATTTT	CASRGNSGDTQYF
TRBJ2-3	TRBV7-2	TRBD2	.	TGTGCCAGCAGCTTAGGCGGGAGACTAGATACGCAGTATTTT	CASSLGGRLDTQYF
TRBJ1-5	TRBV25-1	.	.	TGTGCCAGCAGTGAACCTCCTGGTCCAGTTGCCCAGCATTTT	CASSEPPGPVAQHF
TRBJ2-3	TRBV6-4	.	.	TGTGCCAGCAGTGAACAGACCACAGATACGCAGTATTTT	CASSEQTTDTQYF
TRBJ2-5	TRBV28	TRBD1	.	TGTGCCAGCAGAGCGACAGGGGGTAGCCAAGAGACCCAGTACTTC	CASRATGGSQETQYF
TRBJ1-1	TRBV9	.	.	TGTGCCAGCAGCCCTAGGGAGGGTCGTATCCAAGCTTTCTTT	CASSPREGRIQAFF
TRBJ1-2	TRBV6-6	TRBD1	.	TGTGCCAGCAGAATCGGACAGGGAAACTATGGCTACACCTTC	CASRIGQGNYGYTF
TRBJ1-1	TRBV5-8	TRBD1	.	TGTGCCAGCAGCTCGGGAGACAGGGGGCTGAGGACTGAAGCTTTCTTT	CASSSGDRGLRTEAFF
TRBJ2-7	TRBV30	TRBD2	.	TGTGCCTGGAGTGGAGCGAGCGGGAGGGGAAGGGGGTCCTACGAGCAGTACTTC	CAWSGASGRGRGSYEQYF
TRBJ1-1	TRBV5-1	.	.	TGCGCCAGCAGCCAAGACACCCTGAACACTGAAGCTTTCTTT	CASSQDTLNTEAFF
TRBJ1-2	TRBV6-6	TRBD1	few	TGTGCCAGCAGAGATAGGGGCAGGGGGCCATATGGCTACACCTTC	CASRDRGRGPYGYTF
TRBJ1-2	TRBV5-4	.	.	TGTGCCAGCAGCTTGGGTCAGAACTATGGCTACACCTTC	CASSLGQNYGYTF
TRBJ1-2	TRBV18	.	.	TGTGCCAGCTCAGGAACACAGGGCGTGCAGGGCTACACCTTC	CASSGTQGVQGYTF
TRBJ1-1	TRBV6-1	TRBD1	.	TGTGCCAGCAGTTCCACAGGGGGAACTGAAGCTTTCTTT	CASSSTGGTEAFF
TRBJ1-4	TRBV5-1	.	.	TGCGCCAGCAGCTTGGGACTGAATGAAAAACTGTTTTTT	CASSLGLNEKLFF
TRBJ2-5	TRBV2	.	once	TGTGCCAGCAGTGTAGAAGGAATAGAGACCCAGTACTTC	CASSVEGIETQYF
TRBJ1-4	TRBV5-8	.	.	TGTGCCAGCAGTTCCATACCGGGAGCCCATGAAAAACTGTTTTTT	CASSSIPGAHEKLFF
TRBJ2-5	TRBV7-8	.	.	TGTGCCAGCAGCCTAGGGCAGGGTCAAGAGACCCAGTACTTC	CASSLGQGQETQYF
TRBJ2-2	TRBV5-4	.	.	TGTGCCAGCAGCTCCAGGGGATACACCGGGGAGCTGTTTTTT	CASSSRGYTGELFF
TRBJ2-1	TRBV5-5	.	.	TGTGCCAGCAGCCGGGCAGGGATAAACAATGAGCAGTTCTTC	CASSRAGINNEQFF
TRBJ2-2	TRBV6-5	.	.	TGTGCCAGCAGTTCCGTACAGGGTTCCACCGGGGAGCTGTTTTTT	CASSSVQGSTGELFF
TRBJ2-1	TRBV30	.	.	TGTGCCTGGGGCTACCCCAATGAGCAGTTCTTC	CAWGYPNEQFF
TRBJ2-5	TRBV7-3	TRBD1	.	TGTGCCAGCAGACGGACAGGGGGCGGCCAAGAGACCCAGTACTTC	CASRRTGGGQETQYF